This TCR beta chain was captured in a study of cytomegalovirus exposure and HLA in healthy donors. Germline-derived CDR1 and CDR2 are SQVTM and ANQGSEA. Trimming at V came to 0 bases and at J to 1 base, leaving 2 bases not matched to a gene. CDR3 size: 14 residues. The study ran its PCR with 60 Vbeta and 13 Jbeta primers. Here immunoSEQ multiplex PCR was the method, and the copy in TCRdb shows in-frame clones only, minus some. The repertoire holds more than 80,000 clones, with approximately 85% as singletons. Study observations and caveats: TCR beta V- and J-gene trimming was later associated with a missense DCLRE1C variant. TCR beta sequences numbering around 15,000 were associated with HLA alleles at 0.05 false discovery rate in a later analysis. Researchers counted around 160 TCR beta chains as cytomegalovirus-associated.

As to this clone: Its antigen is unidentified.

V and J are TRBV29-1 and TRBJ1-2; 7 positions agree with TRBD1. The TCR sequence derives from a middle-aged man in good health and CMV-seronegative. The source material was PBMCs. CDR3 protein: CSVEDRDSNYGYTF. CDR3 sequence (DNA): TGCAGCGTTGAAGATAGGGACAGTAACTATGGCTACACCTTC.